This is a list of T cell receptor beta chains from one sample in a study of beta chain features in type 1 diabetes. Assay: immunoSEQ multiplex PCR; the TCRdb copy retains only in-frame clones and omits some. This table has over 200,000 clones, roughly a tenth appearing once. Sequencing used naive CD4+ T cells from blood. These receptors all stem from a man aged 25 to 45 with type 1 diabetes. CDR3s include the opening cysteine and the closing phenylalanine or tryptophan. Fields, in order: D gene, clone size, CDR3 length, V gene, J gene, CDR3 DNA, CDR3 protein. D genes are given only for firm matches. Where a row states a size, it is once, few, many or the class of an expanded clone; other rows omit it.

TRBD1	few	15	TRBV2	TRBJ1-6	TGTGCCAGCGGCCTGACAGGGCAGGGTAATTCACCCCTCCACTTT	CASGLTGQGNSPLHF
TRBD1	few	18	TRBV5-1	TRBJ2-7	TGCGCCAGCAGCTTGGGCCCCAAGTGGGCAGGGGGCTATCACGAGCAGTACTTC	CASSLGPKWAGGYHEQYF
.	.	14	TRBV28	TRBJ2-7	TGTGCCAGCAGTCAAGGCGACGGAGCTTACGAGCAGTACTTC	CASSQGDGAYEQYF
TRBD2	few	15	TRBV10-3	TRBJ2-7	TGTGCCACTACAGGCCTCGGGACTAGCGGGTACGAGCAGTACTTC	CATTGLGTSGYEQYF
.	.	14	TRBV12-5	TRBJ1-1	TGTGCTAGTGGTTTGTCGACCGGCAGCGGAATCGCTTTCTTT	CASGLSTGSGIAFF
.	.	14	TRBV18	TRBJ2-1	TGTGCCAGCTCACCACCGTCGGGCTACAATGAGCAGTTCTTC	CASSPPSGYNEQFF
.	.	14	TRBV10-3	TRBJ2-1	TGTGCCATCAGTGAGTTACTAGCCACCAATGAGCAGTTCTTC	CAISELLATNEQFF
.	few	11	TRBV19	TRBJ2-5	TGTGCCAGTAGCGGGGGAGAGACCCAGTACTTC	CASSGGETQYF
TRBD1	few	15	TRBV5-1	TRBJ1-1	TGCGCCAGCAGCTTTGGGAGAACAGGGGACACTGAAGCTTTCTTT	CASSFGRTGDTEAFF
TRBD2	few	17	TRBV9	TRBJ2-3	TGTGCCAGCAGCTCCGGGACTAGCGGGGGTAGCACAGATACGCAGTATTTT	CASSSGTSGGSTDTQYF
.	.	12	TRBV28	TRBJ1-5	TGTGCCAGCAGTTTCTACGCGGGGCCCCAGCATTTT	CASSFYAGPQHF
.	.	15	TRBV27	TRBJ2-1	TGTGCCAGCTGGACAGTGGGTGGCTCCTACAATGAGCAGTTCTTC	CASWTVGGSYNEQFF
.	few	12	TRBV7-2	TRBJ2-7	TGTGCCAGCAGCCCGGCTAAGCGCGAGCAGTACTTC	CASSPAKREQYF
.	few	16	TRBV7-2	TRBJ1-1	TGTGCCAGCAGCTTAGCCGGACAGTCAATGAACACTGAAGCTTTCTTT	CASSLAGQSMNTEAFF
TRBD1	.	18	TRBV12-5	TRBJ2-1	TGTGCTAGTGGGAGAGGGGACAGGGGGCTAAGAGTGGTGGGTGAGCAGTTCTTC	CASGRGDRGLRVVGEQFF
.	.	13	TRBV2	TRBJ2-3	TGTGCCAGCAGTGGGCGGCCCACAGATACGCAGTATTTT	CASSGRPTDTQYF
.	.	13	TRBV5-5	TRBJ2-5	TGTGCCAGCAGCCTGGCGGGTTCGGAGACCCAGTACTTC	CASSLAGSETQYF
.	.	14	TRBV6-1	TRBJ2-5	TGTGCCAGCAGGGACGGAGGGCTTCAAGAGACCCAGTACTTC	CASRDGGLQETQYF
.	.	13	TRBV5-4	TRBJ1-2	TGTGCCAGCAGCTTTGACGGGAACTATGGCTACACCTTC	CASSFDGNYGYTF
.	few	13	TRBV11-2	TRBJ1-2	TGTGCCAGCAGCTTAGGACATAACTATGGCTACACCTTC	CASSLGHNYGYTF
.	few	19	TRBV23-1	TRBJ1-5	TGCGCCAGCAGTCATGACAGTCACCTTCAACCGGCTACAGGACAGCCCCAGCATTTT	CASSHDSHLQPATGQPQHF
.	few	13	TRBV30	TRBJ1-5	TGTGCCTGGGCCCCCGGGGGAGGTCAGCCCCAGCATTTT	CAWAPGGGQPQHF
.	few	13	TRBV21-1	TRBJ1-2	TGTGCCAGCAGCAAAGAAGGCCTCAGGGGCTACACCTTC	CASSKEGLRGYTF
TRBD1	few	14	TRBV2	TRBJ2-7	TGTGCCAGCCTGTTCAGGGGGAGCTCCTACGAGCAGTACTTC	CASLFRGSSYEQYF
TRBD1	.	16	TRBV6-5	TRBJ1-2	TGTGCCAGCAGTTACTTGATGACGGGACAGGGGGCTGGCTACACCTTC	CASSYLMTGQGAGYTF
TRBD2	.	17	TRBV27	TRBJ2-7	TGTGCCAGCAGTTTTTCCGGACTAGCGGGGGGCATCTACGAGCAGTACTTC	CASSFSGLAGGIYEQYF
TRBD1	.	14	TRBV28	TRBJ1-2	TGTGCCAGCAGGACGGGGGACAGGGCAGGTGGCTACACCTTC	CASRTGDRAGGYTF
.	few	12	TRBV11-2	TRBJ2-7	TGTGCCAGCAGCTTGACAGGCTACGAGCAGTACTTC	CASSLTGYEQYF
.	few	14	TRBV19	TRBJ1-5	TGTGCCAGTAGTCCCGCGGGAGGGAATCAGCCCCAGCATTTT	CASSPAGGNQPQHF
TRBD1	few	12	TRBV9	TRBJ1-2	TGTGCCAGCAGCTCACAGGGGTTAGGCTACACCTTC	CASSSQGLGYTF
.	.	16	TRBV7-8	TRBJ1-1	TGTGCCAGCAGTGAGTCATCCCGGTGGAGGAACACTGAAGCTTTCTTT	CASSESSRWRNTEAFF
.	few	13	TRBV6-5	TRBJ2-1	TGTGCCATCAGTGAGCTCCCCAGGGGTGAGCAGTTCTTC	CAISELPRGEQFF
TRBD2	.	15	TRBV5-1	TRBJ2-3	TGCGCCAGCGACTTGGCTAGCGGGGCGACAGATACGCAGTATTTT	CASDLASGATDTQYF
.	.	14	TRBV5-1	TRBJ1-1	TGCGCCAGCAGGCCCGAAATACATAACACTGAAGCTTTCTTT	CASRPEIHNTEAFF
.	few	13	TRBV19	TRBJ1-2	TGTGCCAGTAGTATACAGGATAACTATGGCTACACCTTC	CASSIQDNYGYTF
TRBD1	.	16	TRBV5-8	TRBJ1-5	TGTGCCAGCAGCTCCTATCCGGGACAGGGACTCCAGCCCCAGCATTTT	CASSSYPGQGLQPQHF
TRBD1	few	11	TRBV25-1	TRBJ1-4	TGCGGGACAGCTGAGAATGAAAAACTGTTTTTT	CGTAENEKLFF
.	.	13	TRBV2	TRBJ1-6	TGTGCCAGCAGTGAAGGCATTGGAGCACCCCTCCACTTT	CASSEGIGAPLHF
.	few	14	TRBV4-3	TRBJ1-5	TGCGCCAGCAGCCTAGCTCTGACGAATCAGCCCCAGCATTTT	CASSLALTNQPQHF
TRBD1	.	14	TRBV7-9	TRBJ2-3	TGTGCCAGTTTGGGGACAGGGACAACAGATACGCAGTATTTT	CASLGTGTTDTQYF
.	.	16	TRBV4-3	TRBJ1-5	TGCGCCAGCAGCCAAGATGGGGGGGATAGCAATCAGCCCCAGCATTTT	CASSQDGGDSNQPQHF
TRBD2	.	16	TRBV4-1	TRBJ2-3	TGCGCCAGCAGCCAATTGGGACTAGCGGGCACAGATACGCAGTATTTT	CASSQLGLAGTDTQYF
TRBD1	.	15	TRBV9	TRBJ2-7	TGTGCCAGCAGCGTCGGACAGGGCCAAACCTACGAGCAGTACTTC	CASSVGQGQTYEQYF
.	.	13	TRBV12-5	TRBJ1-2	TGTGCTAGTGGTTTGGTGTCGGGGGGTGGCTACACCTTC	CASGLVSGGGYTF
TRBD2	.	16	TRBV7-9	TRBJ2-4	TGTGCCAGCAGCCCGAGGACTAGTCCCGGCCGAAACATTCAGTACTTC	CASSPRTSPGRNIQYF
TRBD1	few	13	TRBV29-1	TRBJ1-5	TGCAGCGTTGTGGACAGGGTCGGTCAGCCCCAGCATTTT	CSVVDRVGQPQHF
.	few	13	TRBV27	TRBJ1-1	TGTGCCAGCAGTTTAAGCACGTACACTGAAGCTTTCTTT	CASSLSTYTEAFF
.	few	13	TRBV5-1	TRBJ2-2	TGCGCCAGCAGCTTACAGGGATCCGGGGAGCTGTTTTTT	CASSLQGSGELFF
TRBD1	.	13	TRBV6-1	TRBJ1-6	TGTGCCAGCAGGGGACAGGGAAATTCACCCCTCCACTTT	CASRGQGNSPLHF
TRBD1	.	17	TRBV7-2	TRBJ2-7	TGTGCCAGCAGCCCGACTGGACAGGGGAGAAGCTCCTACGAGCAGTACTTC	CASSPTGQGRSSYEQYF
.	.	16	TRBV11-2	TRBJ2-1	TGTGCCAGCAGCTCCCAAGGGATCGGGGGTTACAATGAGCAGTTCTTC	CASSSQGIGGYNEQFF
.	.	15	TRBV7-9	TRBJ1-4	TGTGCCAGCAGCTCGCCCGGGACAACTAATGAAAAACTGTTTTTT	CASSSPGTTNEKLFF
.	few	12	TRBV11-2	TRBJ2-5	TGTGCCAGCAGCTTAAGCGGAGAGACCCAGTACTTC	CASSLSGETQYF
TRBD1	.	15	TRBV2	TRBJ2-7	TGTGCCAGCAGTGCCTCCGGGACAGGGACCTACGAGCAGTACTTC	CASSASGTGTYEQYF
.	.	15	TRBV9	TRBJ2-1	TGTGCCAGCAGCCTCCTGGGGGGGCCGGATTATGAGCAGTTCTTC	CASSLLGGPDYEQFF
.	few	14	TRBV5-1	TRBJ2-3	TGCGCCAGCAGCTTGGGGGAGAGCACAGATACGCAGTATTTT	CASSLGESTDTQYF
.	.	17	TRBV5-1	TRBJ2-1	TGCGCCAGCAGCTTGGTGGCAGGGGCCCACCCCTACAATGAGCAGTTCTTC	CASSLVAGAHPYNEQFF
TRBD1	.	15	TRBV4-3	TRBJ1-5	TGCGCCAGCAGCCAAGACGCAGGGGGCCTGCAGCCCCAGCATTTT	CASSQDAGGLQPQHF
.	.	15	TRBV4-1	TRBJ2-7	TGCGCCAGCAGACCTACCGGGACAAATCCCTACGAGCAGTACTTC	CASRPTGTNPYEQYF